This T cell receptor (beta chain) was profiled in a study of cytomegalovirus exposure and HLA in healthy donors. Trimming took 4 bases from V and 0 from J, leaving 13 bases between them. The CDR3 is 16 residues long. Germline V gene sequence: CDR1 SGDLS, CDR2 YYNGEE. Produced via immunoSEQ multiplex PCR; TCRdb's table is partial and in-frame only. The data contain 200,000 to 250,000 clones, 83% of them singletons. The chain carries TRBV9 and TRBJ2-2; D unclear. Input material: PBMCs. The TCR was taken from a woman younger than 30 in good health and CMV-seronegative. Here the CDR3 reads CASSPRVPANTGELFF. CDR3 coding DNA: TGTGCCAGCAGCCCCCGGGTCCCAGCGAACACCGGGGAGCTGTTTTTT.